What follows is one T cell receptor beta chain and its context. The antigen is not known. TCRdb analysed the RT-PCR reads with MiXCR anew, one entry per CDR3 protein. The sample holds almost 250,000 distinct CDR3 sequences; 9% to 15% are singletons and the top ten take approximately 8.3%. Losses at the gene ends were 7 bases for V and 7 bases for J; bases not matched to a gene: 17. Per the germline V gene, CDR1 is KGHDR and CDR2 is SFDVKD. This CDR3 spans 16 amino acids. The source of the sample is a study of response to subunit inactivated influenza vaccine. Points from the study as a whole: Authors suggested that a seasonal influenza vaccination recruits few new T cells each time.

The TCR comes from a man between 45 and 60 years old who received an inactivated influenza vaccine. Specimen: non-naive T cells sorted from PBMCs, collected less than 15 days before vaccination. The chain carries TRBV24-1 and TRBJ2-5; 7 nucleotides align to TRBD1. The CDR3 DNA reads as TGTGCCACCAGCACCTCCAAGACAGGGCGTGTCGGGACCCAGTACTTC. Protein sequence: CATSTSKTGRVGTQYF.